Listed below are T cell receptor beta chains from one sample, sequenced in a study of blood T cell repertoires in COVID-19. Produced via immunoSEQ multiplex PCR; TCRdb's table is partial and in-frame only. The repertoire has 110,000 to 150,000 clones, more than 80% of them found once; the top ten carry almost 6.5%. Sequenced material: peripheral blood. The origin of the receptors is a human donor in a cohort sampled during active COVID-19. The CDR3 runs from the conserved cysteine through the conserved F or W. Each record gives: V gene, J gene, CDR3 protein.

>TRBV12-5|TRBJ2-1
CASGFGSSEQFF
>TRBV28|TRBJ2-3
CASLRGTGVPGTQYF
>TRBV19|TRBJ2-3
CASSLTKAGGTDTQYF
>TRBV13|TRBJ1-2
CASSSGEVNYGYTF
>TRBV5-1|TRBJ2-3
CASSPTNGGPRNTQYF
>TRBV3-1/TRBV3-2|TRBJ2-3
CASSIGTSGGTDTQYF
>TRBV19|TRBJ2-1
CASSKGQAPNNEQFF
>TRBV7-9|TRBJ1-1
CASSSGPGVAMDTEAFF
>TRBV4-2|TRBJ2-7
CASSQSLTDYEQYF
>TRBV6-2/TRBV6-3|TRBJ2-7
CASSYSLRELYEQYF
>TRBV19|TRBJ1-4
CASSRQQWSTNEKLFF
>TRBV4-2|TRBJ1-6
CASSQEGTGGLNSPLHF